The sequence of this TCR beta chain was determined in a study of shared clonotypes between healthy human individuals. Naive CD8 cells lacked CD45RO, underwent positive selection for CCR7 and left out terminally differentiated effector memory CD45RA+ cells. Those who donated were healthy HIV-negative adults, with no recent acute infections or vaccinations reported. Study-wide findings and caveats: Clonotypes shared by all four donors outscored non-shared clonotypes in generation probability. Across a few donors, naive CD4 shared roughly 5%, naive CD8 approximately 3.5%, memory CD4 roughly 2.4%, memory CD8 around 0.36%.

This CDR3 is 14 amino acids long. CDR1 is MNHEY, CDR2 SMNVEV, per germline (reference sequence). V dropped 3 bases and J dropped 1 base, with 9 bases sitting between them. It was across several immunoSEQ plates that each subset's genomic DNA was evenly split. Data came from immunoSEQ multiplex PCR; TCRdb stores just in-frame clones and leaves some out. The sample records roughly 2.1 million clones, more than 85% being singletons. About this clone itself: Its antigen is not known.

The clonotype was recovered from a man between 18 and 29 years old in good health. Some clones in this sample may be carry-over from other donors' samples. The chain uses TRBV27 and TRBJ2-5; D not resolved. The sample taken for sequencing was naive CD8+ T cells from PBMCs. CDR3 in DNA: TGTGCCAGCAGTTTCGGACCACTCCAAGAGACCCAGTACTTC. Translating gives CASSFGPLQETQYF.